These 8 T cell receptor beta chains were all obtained from the same sample, sequenced in a study of beta chain features in type 1 diabetes. Their recognized antigens are unknown. Reverse transcription of all isolated RNA meant that expressed TCRB transcripts were sequenced. Sequencing was performed with immunoSEQ multiplex PCR; in TCRdb, only in-frame clones are kept and a portion is missing. The sample lists 310,000 or so clones, about a tenth occurring once. Points from the study as a whole: Type 1 diabetes patients showed a moderate but significant shortening of TCRB CDR3s in all four CD4+ subsets.

The sequenced sample consisted of central memory CD4+ T cells from blood. These receptors were taken from a man in his thirties or forties with type 1 diabetes.

V and J are TRBV6-5 and TRBJ2-3; D is unclear. Germline assignment: CDR1 MNHEY and CDR2 SVGAGI. The CDR3 is 13 residues long. V was trimmed by 5 bases and J by 1 base, leaving 7 bases between them. Written as DNA, the CDR3 is TGTGCCAGCAGTATCGTCGGCACAGATACGCAGTATTTT. Translated: CASSIVGTDTQYF.

V usage is TRBV5-4 and J usage is TRBJ2-5; 9 bases match TRBD1. Trimming at V came to 4 bases and at J to 5 bases, leaving 12 bases not matched to a gene. The V gene's germline CDR1 is SGHNT and CDR2 YYREEE (reference sequence). The CDR3 spans 16 residues. DNA for the CDR3: TGTGCCAGCAGCCACCTTGACAGGACAGGGGCGGAGACCCAGTACTTC. This encodes CASSHLDRTGAETQYF.

The V gene is TRBV30, the J gene TRBJ2-1, with TRBD1 matching over 8 bases. This CDR3 has 14 residues. V gave up 7 bases and J gave up 5 bases; unmatched junction bases: 10. The germline gives CDR1 GTSNPN, CDR2 SVGIG (reference sequence). CDR3 sequence (DNA): TGTGCCTTTGGCAGGGGGCATTCTAACAATGAGCAGTTCTTC. The encoded protein is CAFGRGHSNNEQFF.

This clone was detected only a few times. The chain joins TRBV6-1 to TRBJ2-7, with D tentatively TRBD1 (6 bases). The germline CDR1 and CDR2 sequences are MNHNS and SASEGT. The CDR3 covers 15 residues. The V end lost 0 bases, the J end lost 6 bases, and 15 bases lay between the germline ends. CDR3 amino acids: CASSEAPGVPSEQYF. CDR3 nucleotides: TGTGCCAGCAGTGAAGCCCCAGGGGTACCGTCCGAGCAGTACTTC.

The chain joins TRBV4-3 to TRBJ2-7; no firm D call. V was cut by 0 bases and J by 8 bases, with 11 bases left in between. Looked up from germline, CDR1 is LGHNA and CDR2 is YSLEER. This CDR3 contains 13 residues. CDR3 DNA: TGCGCCAGCAGCCAAGATTACGGTGCCCAGCAGTACTTC. It codes for CASSQDYGAQQYF.

Here the CDR3 DNA reads TGCAGTGCTAGAAAGGACAGGGAAGCTTTCTTT. Translating it yields CSARKDREAFF. This rearrangement joins TRBV20-1 to TRBJ1-1, with 7 bases fitting TRBD1. After removal of 2 bases from V and 8 bases from J, the junction contained 2 bases not matched to a gene. CDR3 length: 11 amino acids. Looked up from germline, CDR1 is DFQATT and CDR2 is SNEGSKA (reference sequence).

This clone came up a few times. V gene TRBV2 combines with J gene TRBJ2-2; no firm D call. Germline CDR1 reads SNHLY; CDR2 reads FYNNEI. The CDR3 is 14 amino acids. Trimming shortened V by 4 bases and J by 7 bases, and 13 bases separated the two germline ends. For the CDR3, the DNA is TGTGCCAGCAGTGCCCTCTCTAGGGACGGGGAGCTGTTTTTT. This sequence encodes CASSALSRDGELFF.

CDR3 DNA: TGTGCCAGTAGACCTATAGCGGGTGGCTACACCTTC. Residues: CASRPIAGGYTF. The chain carries TRBV19 and TRBJ1-2; D is unresolved. The V and J ends lost 6 bases and 7 bases respectively, with 12 bases between them. This CDR3 is built from 12 residues. Germline values: CDR1 LNHDA, CDR2 SQIVND (reference sequence). Full variable domain (remainder filled in from reference TRBV19 and TRBJ1-2): DGGITQSPKYLFRKEGQNVTLSCEQNLNHDAMYWYRQDPGQGLRLIYYSQIVNDFQKGDIAEGYSVSREKKESFPLTVTSAQKNPTAFYLCASRPIAGGYTFGSGTRLTVV.